Shown below are 30 T cell receptor beta chains from a single sample sequenced in a study of T-cell memory formation after mild COVID-19. TCRdb reprocessed the 5' RACE reads via MiXCR and lists one record per CDR3 protein. The data hold around 250,000 distinct CDR3 sequences, with around 15% observed a single time. Sequencing input: PBMCs or a T cell subset sorted from them (not recorded which). These receptors all come from a man between 18 and 29 years old who had mild COVID-19 (a few samples of this study predate the infection). Cell type and time point are not known.

The V and J genes are TRBV28 and TRBJ2-5; D tentatively fits TRBD1 or TRBD2 (5 bases each). CDR1 and CDR2 from the germline V gene are MDHEN and SYDVKM. The V end was cut by 3 bases, the J end by 5 bases, with 10 bases between. The CDR3 totals 13 residues. The CDR3 reads CASSFGGTETQYF. DNA for the CDR3: TGTGCCAGCAGTTTTGGGGGAACGGAGACCCAGTACTTC.

This clonotype came up many times. The genes are TRBV5-1 and TRBJ2-1, with 8 positions matching TRBD2. Per the germline V gene, CDR1 is SGHRS and CDR2 is YFSETQ. The CDR3 runs to 16 residues. The J segment lost 4 bases and the V segment lost 5 bases, leaving 11 bases of the junction unmatched. CDR3 sequence: CASSLPLAGIYNEQFF. As DNA, the CDR3 is TGCGCCAGCAGTTTACCCCTAGCGGGCATATACAATGAGCAGTTCTTC.

The chain joins TRBV12-3 or TRBV12-4 to TRBJ2-2; no clear D gene. CDR3 length: 13 amino acids. The V end was cut by 3 bases, the J end by 5 bases, with 7 bases between. The CDR3 DNA reads TGTGCCAGCAGTTTCCCCAGGACCGGGGAGCTGTTTTTT. Encoded protein: CASSFPRTGELFF.

This clonotype was picked up many times. The CDR3: CASSWEESNQPQHF. CDR3 DNA: TGTGCCAGCAGCTGGGAGGAGAGCAATCAGCCCCAGCATTTT. The rearrangement uses TRBV12-3 or TRBV12-4 and TRBJ1-5; D is uncertain. The CDR3 runs 14 residues. V was shortened by 6 bases and J by 1 base, with 10 bases between the two germline ends.

The rearrangement joins TRBV12-3 or TRBV12-4 to TRBJ1-4; D not resolved. CDR3 length: 14 residues. V lost 4 bases, J lost 0 bases, and 6 bases lay in between. The CDR3 is CASSSRATNEKLFF. CDR3 in DNA: TGTGCCAGCAGTTCAAGAGCAACTAATGAAAAACTGTTTTTT.

This clonotype was seen a few times. The chain carries TRBV6-5 and TRBJ1-1, with TRBD1 as a possible D gene (6 bases). This CDR3 contains 13 residues. The germline CDR1 and CDR2 sequences are MNHEY and SVGAGI. V gave up 0 bases and J gave up 9 bases, with 11 bases separating them. The CDR3 DNA follows: TGTGCCAGCAGTTACTCTAGCCGGGGGCAAGCTTTCTTT. Translated: CASSYSSRGQAFF.

This clonotype was seen a few times. J is TRBJ1-1 and V is TRBV4-1; a possible D gene is TRBD1 (5 bases). The CDR3 runs 14 residues. CDR1 is MGHRA and CDR2 is YSYEKL in the germline V gene. Deletions cut 4 bases from V and 5 bases from J, with 14 bases between. The CDR3 sequence is CASSPTGLGTEAFF. CDR3 DNA: TGCGCCAGCAGCCCTACAGGACTGGGGACTGAAGCTTTCTTT.

This clonotype has more than one count but fewer than ten. The chain is built from TRBV9 and TRBJ1-3; D unresolved. The CDR3 is 15 residues long. Germline CDR1 and CDR2: SGDLS and YYNGEE. Between the trimmed V and J ends, which lost 0 bases and 0 bases, there was a span of 7 bases. CDR3 residues: CASSVAGVSGNTIYF. The CDR3, as DNA: TGTGCCAGCAGCGTAGCCGGAGTCTCTGGAAACACCATATATTTT.

This chain links TRBV7-2 with TRBJ2-2; the match to TRBD1 covers 9 bases. Trimming took 3 bases from V and 4 from J; bases not matched to a gene: 3. The CDR3 runs to 15 residues. The germline gives CDR1 SGHTA, CDR2 FQGNSA. The CDR3 region is CASSFGTGSTGELFF. In DNA, the CDR3 is TGTGCCAGCAGCTTCGGGACAGGGAGCACCGGGGAGCTGTTTTTT.

The CDR3 spells CAIREGSSNQPQHF. CDR3 coding DNA: TGTGCCATCAGGGAAGGGTCGAGCAATCAGCCCCAGCATTTT. The rearrangement uses TRBV10-3 and TRBJ1-5; the D is unclear. CDR3 size: 14 residues. Germline V lookup: CDR1 ENHRY, CDR2 SYGVKD. Trimming pared 6 bases from V and 1 base from J, leaving 10 bases between.

The V gene is TRBV5-5, the J gene TRBJ1-2; 7 bases fit TRBD1. Trimming took 7 bases from V and 4 from J; bases not matched to a gene: 4. The CDR3 covers 12 residues. CDR1 is SGHKS, CDR2 YYEKEE, per germline (reference sequence). The CDR3 DNA sequence: TGTGCCAGCGGACCAGGGGGCTATGGCTACACCTTC. Protein: CASGPGGYGYTF.

This clonotype was detected a few times. The CDR3 nucleotides read TGTGCCAGCAGCTTAACTCAGACAGGATGGGGTGAAAAACTGTTTTTT. It translates to CASSLTQTGWGEKLFF. This chain links TRBV7-9 with TRBJ1-4; tentative D call: TRBD1 (6 bases). Germline V gene lookup returns CDR1 SEHNR and CDR2 FQNEAQ (reference sequence). Trimming took off 2 bases at V and 7 bases at J, with 17 bases between the two ends. The CDR3 contains 16 residues.

This clonotype occurred a few times. The V and J genes are TRBV12-3 or TRBV12-4 and TRBJ2-1; 11 positions match TRBD1. V lost 6 bases to trimming and J lost 4 bases; unmatched junction nucleotides: 5. This CDR3 has 15 amino acids. CDR3 DNA sequence: TGTGCCAGCAGCCTGCGGGACAGGGGGTACAATGAGCAGTTCTTC. Protein: CASSLRDRGYNEQFF.

The J gene is TRBJ2-5, the V gene TRBV10-3; maybe TRBD1 (5 bases). CDR3 size: 15 residues. Germline V CDR1 and CDR2: ENHRY, SYGVKD. V was trimmed by 2 bases and J by 1 base, leaving 11 bases between them. The CDR3 DNA sequence: TGTGCCATCAGTGAGGAAATCAGGGTCCAAGAGACCCAGTACTTC. This encodes CAISEEIRVQETQYF.

This clonotype was seen repeatedly, ten times or more. The chain has TRBV5-1 and TRBJ1-4; 8 bases map to TRBD1. V shed 0 bases and J 7 bases; nucleotides not matched to a gene: 2. CDR1 and CDR2 (germline): SGHRS, YFSETQ. CDR3 size: 14 residues. CDR3: CASSLGQGSEKLFF. The CDR3 DNA reads TGCGCCAGCAGCTTGGGACAGGGGAGTGAAAAACTGTTTTTT.

V and J are TRBV25-1 and TRBJ2-5; maybe TRBD2 (6 bases). V was clipped by 4 bases and J by 5 bases, with 23 bases between them. This CDR3 has 17 residues. Per germline, CDR1 MGHDK and CDR2 SYGVNS. In DNA, the CDR3 is TGTGCCAGCAGTGGACATGCGGGGACGGCAGGTGGGGAGACCCAGTACTTC. Residues: CASSGHAGTAGGETQYF.

This clonotype has a handful of counts. The rearrangement uses TRBV7-9 and TRBJ2-1; D is unclear. Trimming removed 5 bases at V and 8 bases at J, with 10 bases between. Germline V gene sequence: CDR1 SEHNR, CDR2 FQNEAQ (reference sequence). This CDR3 spans 12 amino acids. The DNA of the CDR3 is TGTGCCAGCAGCCCCGACAACCATGAGCAGTTCTTC. Its protein is CASSPDNHEQFF. Full variable domain (missing parts from reference TRBV7-9 and TRBJ2-1): DTGVSQNPRHKITKRGQNVTFRCDPISEHNRLYWYRQTLGQGPEFLTYFQNEAQLEKSRLLSDRFSAERPKGSFSTLEIQRTEQGDSAMYLCASSPDNHEQFFGPGTRLTVL.

The V gene is TRBV5-1, the J gene TRBJ2-7; tentatively, D is TRBD2 (5 bases). Looked up from germline, CDR1 is SGHRS and CDR2 is YFSETQ. The CDR3 loop spans 13 amino acids. The germline V and J ends were trimmed by 4 bases and 7 bases, with 15 bases remaining between them. The CDR3 loop reads CASSPRTGGEQYF. CDR3 nucleotide sequence: TGCGCCAGCAGCCCCAGGACTGGTGGAGAGCAGTACTTC. Supplemented by reference TRBV5-1 and TRBJ2-7, the full variable domain reads KAGVTQTPRYLIKTRGQQVTLSCSPISGHRSVSWYQQTPGQGLQFLFEYFSETQRNKGNFPGRFSGRQFSNSRSEMNVSTLELGDSALYLCASSPRTGGEQYFGPGTRLTVT.

This clonotype was picked up a small number of times. The V and J genes are TRBV2 and TRBJ2-3; TRBD2 aligns across 9 bases. The CDR3 length is 15 residues. CDR1 SNHLY and CDR2 FYNNEI come from the germline V gene. V gave up 3 bases and J gave up 4 bases; unmatched junction bases: 5. CDR3 sequence: CASSDVGGGADTQYF. The CDR3 region has the DNA TGTGCCAGCAGTGATGTCGGCGGGGGGGCAGATACGCAGTATTTT.

This clonotype was recorded a few times. The chain recombines TRBV20-1 with TRBJ1-5; D is unresolved. The CDR3 sequence is 12 residues long. The V gene lost 0 bases and the J gene lost 6 bases, with 6 bases spanning the gap. CDR1 DFQATT and CDR2 SNEGSKA come from the germline V gene (reference sequence). In DNA, the CDR3 is TGCAGTGCTAGAGAGGGCGGTCAGCCCCAGCATTTT. It yields the protein CSAREGGQPQHF.

This clonotype was observed a handful of times. V and J are TRBV5-1 and TRBJ2-3; tentative D call: TRBD1 (5 bases). V was pared by 4 bases and J by 2 bases, with 17 bases between. The CDR3 length is 16 residues. Germline CDR1 is SGHRS and CDR2 is YFSETQ. In DNA, the CDR3 is TGCGCCAGCAGCCGAGGAACAGGAATATACACAGATACGCAGTATTTT. The encoded protein is CASSRGTGIYTDTQYF.

This clonotype was counted at least ten times. V and J are TRBV6-5 and TRBJ1-5; D might be TRBD1 (5 bases). The CDR3 is 16 residues long. The germline V gene has CDR1 MNHEY and CDR2 SVGAGI. V shed 7 bases and J shed 8 bases, with 24 bases lying between them. CDR3 in amino acids: CASTQGRQLPGEPQHF. The CDR3 coding sequence is TGTGCCAGCACCCAGGGCAGGCAACTACCTGGGGAGCCCCAGCATTTT.

This clonotype appeared a few times. The chain recombines TRBV11-2 with TRBJ2-3, with TRBD1 as a possible D gene (6 bases). The CDR3 is 16 residues long. Germline V gives CDR1 SGHAT, CDR2 FQNNGV. V lost 5 bases to trimming and J lost 0 bases, with 15 bases between them. As DNA, the CDR3 is TGTGCCAGCAGCCTGGACAGAAGAACTAGCACAGATACGCAGTATTTT. This translates into CASSLDRRTSTDTQYF.

A few counts support this clonotype. The genes are TRBV6-2 or TRBV6-3 and TRBJ1-1; D is perhaps TRBD1 (5 bases). The CDR3 spans 15 residues. V shed 7 bases and J shed 8 bases, with 23 bases lying between them. Germline lookup yields CDR1 MNHEY and CDR2 SVGEGT. CDR3 in DNA: TGTGCCAGCACCGAGATACAGCTCCCGCAGGGAGAAGCTTTCTTT. This translates into CASTEIQLPQGEAFF.

The CDR3 nucleotides read TGTGCCACCAGTGATTTTGCCCGAAGCTATGGCTACACCTTC. Translated, it gives CATSDFARSYGYTF. The rearrangement joins TRBV24-1 to TRBJ1-2; D gene ambiguous. V was pared by 1 base and J by 4 bases, with 9 bases between. CDR1 and CDR2 (germline): KGHDR, SFDVKD. CDR3 size: 14 residues.

The V call is TRBV13, the J call TRBJ2-4; 8 positions match TRBD2. The CDR3 spans 15 residues. The germline gives CDR1 PRHDT, CDR2 FYEKMQ (reference sequence). The V gene end was trimmed by 4 bases and the J gene end by 5 bases; junction bases not matched to a gene: 7. This CDR3 is CASSSTGGTQNIQYF. In DNA form, the CDR3 reads TGTGCCAGCAGCTCGACGGGGGGGACACAAAACATTCAGTACTTC.

This clonotype was observed a handful of times. In nucleotides, the CDR3 is TGTGCCAGCAGTTTATTGGGACATTGGGGAGAGAACGAGCAGTACGTC. Its protein is CASSLLGHWGENEQYV. The V gene is TRBV28, the J gene TRBJ2-7; TRBD1 is a possible D gene (6 bases). CDR3 length: 16 amino acids. Germline CDR1 MDHEN, CDR2 SYDVKM. Trimming shortened V by 1 base and J by 5 bases, and 18 bases separated the two germline ends.

The V call is TRBV9, the J call TRBJ2-7; the match to TRBD2 covers 9 bases. CDR1 is SGDLS, CDR2 YYNGEE, per germline. CDR3 length: 14 amino acids. Unmatched junction bases numbered 5, after V lost 7 bases and J lost 0 bases. The CDR3 region has the DNA TGTGCCAGCTCGCGGGGGGGGCCCTCCTACGAGCAGTACTTC. It translates to CASSRGGPSYEQYF.

Many counts were recorded for this clonotype. The chain couples TRBV5-1 to TRBJ1-4; 8 bases line up with TRBD1. The V and J ends lost 5 bases and 6 bases, in that order; junction bases with no gene match: 6. Germline CDR1 SGHRS, CDR2 YFSETQ. The CDR3 is 14 residues long. CDR3 nucleotides: TGCGCCAGCAGTTACCAGGGGGCTGATGAAAAACTGTTTTTT. Protein product: CASSYQGADEKLFF. Full variable domain (outside the CDR3, taken from reference TRBV5-1 and TRBJ1-4): KAGVTQTPRYLIKTRGQQVTLSCSPISGHRSVSWYQQTPGQGLQFLFEYFSETQRNKGNFPGRFSGRQFSNSRSEMNVSTLELGDSALYLCASSYQGADEKLFFGSGTQLSVL.

This clonotype was observed a few times. The chain has TRBV12-5 and TRBJ2-1, with a tentative D call TRBD2 (5 bases). The V end lost 5 bases, the J end lost 8 bases, and 16 bases lay between the germline ends. Germline V lookup: CDR1 LGHNT, CDR2 FRNRAP. The CDR3 has 14 amino acids. CDR3 sequence reads: CASGISFGIDEQFF. The CDR3 bases are TGTGCTAGTGGTATCTCCTTCGGGATCGATGAGCAGTTCTTC.